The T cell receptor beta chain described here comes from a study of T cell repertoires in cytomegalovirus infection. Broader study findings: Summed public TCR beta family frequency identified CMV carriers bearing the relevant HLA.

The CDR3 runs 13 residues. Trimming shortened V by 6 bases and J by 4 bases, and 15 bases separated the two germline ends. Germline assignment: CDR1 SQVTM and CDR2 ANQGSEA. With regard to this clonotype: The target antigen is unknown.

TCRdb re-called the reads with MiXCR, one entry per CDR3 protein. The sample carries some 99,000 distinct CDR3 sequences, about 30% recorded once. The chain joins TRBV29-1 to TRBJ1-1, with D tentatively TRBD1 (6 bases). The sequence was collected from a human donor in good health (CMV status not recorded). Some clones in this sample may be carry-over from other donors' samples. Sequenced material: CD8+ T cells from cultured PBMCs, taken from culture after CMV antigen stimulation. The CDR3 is CSVADSLGTEAFF. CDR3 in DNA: TGCAGCGTGGCGGACAGTTTGGGCACTGAAGCTTTCTTT.